The text below deals with one T cell receptor (beta chain). This clone has just one count. No cognate antigen has been identified for it. Base qualities are not provided; no much larger clone lies one nucleotide away. This sample also contains other DNA sequences that code for the same CDR3. The receptor library was made with the immunoSEQ multiplex PCR assay. The multiplex PCR relied on a mix of 60 forward primers for TCR Vbeta segments and 13 reverse primers for TCR Jbeta segments. A multiplex PCR assay on genomic DNA amplified the CDR3 region of rearranged TCR beta genes. The amplified TCR beta libraries were sequenced on the Illumina HiSeq System as 87-base-pair reads. The authors' analysis ran thus. In a later analysis, tens of millions of unique TCR beta chains were counted across the approximately 670 repertoires, and roughly 11 million of these chains were shared by at least two donors. To remove PCR and sequencing errors, raw reads were error-corrected and collapsed into unique sequences using a nearest-neighbor algorithm that merged closely related sequences. To assign V, D and J gene segments, CDR3 sequences were aligned to IMGT reference sequences. Each retained sequence needed at least a six-nucleotide match to both a V gene segment and a J gene segment. Rearrangements were called productive when the CDR3 lacked stop codons and stayed in frame with V and J; all others were non-productive. Following IMGT convention, CDR3 was defined as the stretch from the second conserved V-encoded cysteine to the conserved J-encoded phenylalanine. In an earlier analysis of some 550 of the donors, sequences lacking an unambiguous match to a single V gene segment were excluded. An earlier analysis of almost 600 of the donors classified V segments as functional when productive rearrangements were above 56.7% and as segregating when the standard deviation between donors was above 5%. A statistical classification framework was built for diagnosing cytomegalovirus status from the catalog of TCR beta chain sequences. V and J gene assignment, in a later analysis, came from comparing TCR nucleotide sequences with IMGT/GENE-DB human TR gene sequences. In a later analysis, CDR3 sequences and most-parsimonious VDJ recombination scenarios were assigned using the TCRdist pipeline. In a later analysis, each TCR beta chain was defined by its CDR3 amino acid sequence together with its V-gene family, and reads without a unique V-gene family were excluded. To address suspected cross-contamination and a sequencing artifact, a later analysis removed several hundred highly shared, low-generation-probability nucleotide sequences. In a later analysis, a clonal expansion index was calculated for each public chain from normalized within-repertoire ranks of inferred template counts. In a later analysis, generation probabilities were computed with a VDJ recombination model fitted to out-of-frame rearrangements, and the resulting probabilities were checked against IGoR. Hypergeometric tests were used in a later analysis to score TCR-TCR, TCR-HLA and TCR-CMV co-occurrence, with a repertoire-size bias correction applied to the TCR pairs. False discovery rates were estimated in a later analysis by permuting HLA or CMV assignments 20 times. In a later analysis, co-occurring TCRs were grouped with DBSCAN, and TCRdist sequence similarity was added when clustering was performed within HLA-allele-positive subsets. Co-occurrence clustering excluded repertoires with fewer than 30,000 or more than 120,000 public chains, plus five with anomalous nucleotide sharing. TCRdb retrieved this table from immuneACCESS and kept in-frame rearrangements only. Not all clones are present; in checked studies, unresolved V genes account for under half, and no reason is known for the remainder. The D gene and trimming were derived from the DNA, and the V and J assignments and clone size from that table. This sample gives over 100,000 clones in total; about 60% of them show up just once. Of the sample, 9% to 10% falls within the top ten clones.

The data derive from a study of cytomegalovirus exposure and HLA in healthy donors (TCRdb year 2017). For context, the study as a whole: In an earlier analysis of around 540 of the donors, 250 to 350 Gb of sequence data and 100 million or so unique TCR beta sequences from some 170 million T cells were reported. Around 320 gigabases of sequencing data and approximately 84 million unique TCR sequences were included in an early release covering several hundred HLA-typed donors. The genetic ancestry cluster associated with self-reported Caucasian donors included over 80% of the 350 to 500 genotyped donors. The study aimed to test whether cataloging public T cell receptors could reveal signatures of past pathogen exposure. The T cell repertoires of 700 or so subjects were profiled by immunosequencing and related to cytomegalovirus serostatus. Besides the first cohort of hundreds of subjects, a separate validation cohort made up of over a hundred different subjects was used. To predict cytomegalovirus infection status, the study brought together high-throughput TCR immunosequencing, statistical association of individual TCRs with disease status, and machine learning. A later analysis re-analyzed previously published TCR beta repertoires from 666 donors and added high-resolution HLA genotyping to study TCR occurrence patterns. In the later analysis, no new phenotypic data were used to find candidate immune exposures; instead, reliance was placed on TCR beta sequences and their occurrence across donors. In an earlier analysis of about 590 of the donors, high-throughput TCR beta sequencing was used to judge whether each TCR beta V gene segment behaved as functional or pseudogenic. Donor age, sex, ethnicity and CMV serostatus were compiled alongside the repertoire data. A later genetic analysis used genome-wide SNP genotypes for about 65% of the roughly 700 donors, treating that subset as a discovery cohort. Every discovery cohort repertoire had been produced on one sequencing platform. HLA typing covered class I and class II loci at four-digit resolution. Typing coverage varied by locus: roughly 629-640 donors for A, B, C, DRB1 and DQB1; roughly 500 for DQA1; about 590 for DPA1; approximately 470 for DPB1. About five DR-DQ haplotypes were handled as single units for association and clustering, since linkage in the cohort was strong. Among around 400 genotyped donors of the cohort, an average of around 240,000 unique TCR beta nucleotide sequences were sequenced per donor, roughly a sixth of them non-productive. Overall study results and their limits: The only immune exposure information available for the cohort was CMV serostatus. V-gene and J-gene trimming of TCR beta chains was associated with a missense DCLRE1C variant in a later genetic analysis, and the association was replicated in an independent cohort. A further reported finding was that TCR beta sequences accurately predicted the HLA-A and HLA-B alleles for most subjects in the first cohort. An earlier analysis of roughly 570 of the donors showed that most TCR beta V segments appeared in productive rearrangements either about 87% or about 30% of the time, which broadly matched IMGT annotations. According to the authors, the approach could potentially be generalized to other disease states and immunological phenotypes. The earlier analysis of some 560 of the donors excluded some 16 rarely observed V segments, including chromosome 9 orphons, because counts were too low. A total of fewer than 200 TCR beta chains were listed by the study as associated with cytomegalovirus. A few of the identified cytomegalovirus-associated TCR beta chains were confirmed in vitro to be specific for cytomegalovirus antigens. Linkage disequilibrium might explain the correlated functional status among segregating V segments, but an unknown experimental factor could not be ruled out. Several of the top co-occurrence clusters appeared to be linked to parvovirus B19, influenza, CMV and Epstein-Barr virus, according to a later analysis. Most TCR sequences were observed very rarely across donors, whereas some public TCRs were present in many individuals. At a false discovery rate of 0.05, a later analysis linked roughly 17,000 TCR beta sequences to specific HLA alleles. In a later analysis, TCR association rates were found to vary across HLA loci, with the most associated TCRs seen for DRB1 alleles and the fewest for HLA-C alleles. In a later analysis, HLA-associated TCR beta chains were found to be more clonally expanded and to have lower generation probabilities than equally common non-associated chains. Some IMGT-functional V segments, including TRBV6-2 and TRBV6-3, could not be told apart with the 87-base-pair reads, so those segments were excluded. Strong co-occurrence of HLA alleles, especially DR and DQ, made assigning TCR associations to individual alleles difficult. Only TCR beta chains were sequenced in this cohort, and the absence of alpha or paired-chain data limited detectable features. A cluster of highly shared sequence variants was judged likely to be a technical artifact of the sequencing pipeline. Because HLA typing was missing for some donors at each locus, association tests included only the typed subset. In a later analysis, most CMV-associated TCR beta chains were found to appear HLA-restricted, with HLA associations seemingly driven largely by CMV exposure. Roughly uniform sequencing depth across donors was assumed in presence/absence analyses, although this assumption may not hold. In a later genetic analysis, fewer N-insertions in productive TCRs were reported among donors in an Asian-associated ancestry cluster than the approximately 670-donor mean. Cytomegalovirus status was reported to be diagnosed by the classifier with high specificity and sensitivity in both the original and validation cohorts.

Taken from cysteine to phenylalanine, the CDR3 has 14 residues. The entry retains the CDR3 DNA only, 42 bases that are in frame from base 1. V is trimmed back by 4 bases and J by 4 bases, and the junction contains 5 bases that no gene match accounts for. CDR1 and CDR2 (SGHRS, YFSETQ) derive from the germline V gene. The cohort comprised 550 to 700 healthy bone marrow donors. At the time of sampling, all cohort members were nominally healthy, though unrecorded immune exposures were likely present. The donor tested CMV seropositive, placing the donor among the 310 or so seropositive members of the cohort. A peripheral blood sample was provided by each donor, and peripheral blood mononuclear cells were used for TCR beta sequencing. The Qiagen DNeasy Blood Extraction Kit was used to extract genomic DNA from the blood cell samples.

This TCR derives from a man aged 35 to 55 in good health and CMV-seropositive. Source material: PBMCs. The sequence joins TRBV5-1 to TRBJ2-5; TRBD2 fits 9 bases in the junction. Here is the DNA: TGCGCCAGCAGCCCGGGACTAGCAGGAGAGACCCAGTACTTC. Its protein is CASSPGLAGETQYF. Joined to the reference TRBV5-1 and TRBJ2-5 proteins, this CDR3 gives the full variable domain: KAGVTQTPRYLIKTRGQQVTLSCSPISGHRSVSWYQQTPGQGLQFLFEYFSETQRNKGNFPGRFSGRQFSNSRSEMNVSTLELGDSALYLCASSPGLAGETQYFGPGTRLLVL.